This T cell receptor beta chain is drawn from a study of T cell responses to AZD1222 COVID-19 vaccine. The CDR3 is 16 amino acids. Trimming pared 0 bases from V and 0 bases from J, leaving 10 bases between. Germline V gene sequence: CDR1 SGDLS, CDR2 YYNGEE. Sequencing was performed with immunoSEQ multiplex PCR; in TCRdb, only in-frame clones are kept and a portion is missing. The sample carries around 100,000 clones, 91% recorded once. The V and J genes are TRBV9 and TRBJ2-1; D not certain. The TCR originated in an adult in good health. Source: peripheral blood, taken on day 0 of AZD1222 vaccination. In DNA, the CDR3 is TGTGCCAGCAGCGTAGATTCGGTCAGCTCCTACAATGAGCAGTTCTTC. It is translated as CASSVDSVSSYNEQFF.